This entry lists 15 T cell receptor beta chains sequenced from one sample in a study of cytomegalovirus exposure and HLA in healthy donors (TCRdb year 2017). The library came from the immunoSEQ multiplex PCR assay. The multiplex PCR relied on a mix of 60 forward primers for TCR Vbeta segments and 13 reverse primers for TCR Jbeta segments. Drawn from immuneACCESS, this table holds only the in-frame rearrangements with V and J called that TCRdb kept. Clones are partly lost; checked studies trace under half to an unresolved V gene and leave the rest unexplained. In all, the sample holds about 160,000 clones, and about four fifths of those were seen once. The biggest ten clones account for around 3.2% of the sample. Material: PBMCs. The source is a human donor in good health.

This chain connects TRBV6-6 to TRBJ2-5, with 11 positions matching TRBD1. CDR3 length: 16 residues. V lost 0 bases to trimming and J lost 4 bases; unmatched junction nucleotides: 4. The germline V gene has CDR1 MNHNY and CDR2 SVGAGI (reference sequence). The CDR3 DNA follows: TGTGCCAGCAGTTACTCTCATGGGACAGGGGGAGAGACCCAGTACTTC. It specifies CASSYSHGTGGETQYF.

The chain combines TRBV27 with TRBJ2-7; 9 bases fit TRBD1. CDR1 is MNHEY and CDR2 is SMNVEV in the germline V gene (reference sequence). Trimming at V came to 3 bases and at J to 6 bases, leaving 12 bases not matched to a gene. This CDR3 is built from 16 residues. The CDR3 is CASSFLDRGRPSEQYF. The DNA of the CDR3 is TGTGCCAGCAGTTTCTTGGACAGGGGCCGCCCAAGCGAGCAGTACTTC.

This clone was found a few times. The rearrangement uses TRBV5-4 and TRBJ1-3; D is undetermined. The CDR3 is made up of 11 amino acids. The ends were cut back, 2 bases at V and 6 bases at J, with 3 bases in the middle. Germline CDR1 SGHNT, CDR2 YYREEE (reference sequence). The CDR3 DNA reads TGTGCCAGCAGCTTTCTAAACACCATATATTTT. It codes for CASSFLNTIYF.

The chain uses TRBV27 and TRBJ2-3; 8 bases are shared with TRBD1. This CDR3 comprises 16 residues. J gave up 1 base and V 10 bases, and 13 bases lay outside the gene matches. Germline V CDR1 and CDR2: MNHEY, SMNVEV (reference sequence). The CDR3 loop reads CATVDRAVAGTDTQYF. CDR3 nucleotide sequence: TGTGCCACCGTGGACAGGGCGGTAGCGGGCACAGATACGCAGTATTTT.

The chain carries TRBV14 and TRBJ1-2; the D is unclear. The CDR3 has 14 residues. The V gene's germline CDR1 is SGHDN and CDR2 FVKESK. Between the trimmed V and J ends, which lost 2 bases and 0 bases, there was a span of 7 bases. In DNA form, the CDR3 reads TGTGCCAGCAGCCAACTGGGAGCTAACTATGGCTACACCTTC. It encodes CASSQLGANYGYTF. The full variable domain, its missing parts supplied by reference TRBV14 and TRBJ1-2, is EAGVTQFPSHSVIEKGQTVTLRCDPISGHDNLYWYRRVMGKEIKFLLHFVKESKQDESGMPNNRFLAERTGGTYSTLKVQPAELEDSGVYFCASSQLGANYGYTFGSGTRLTVV.

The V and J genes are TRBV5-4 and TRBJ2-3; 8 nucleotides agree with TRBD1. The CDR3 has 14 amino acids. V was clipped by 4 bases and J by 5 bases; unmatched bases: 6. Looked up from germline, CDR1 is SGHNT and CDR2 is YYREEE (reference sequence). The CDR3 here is CASSIGQGRDTQYF. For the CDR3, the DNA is TGTGCCAGCAGCATAGGACAGGGTCGAGATACGCAGTATTTT.

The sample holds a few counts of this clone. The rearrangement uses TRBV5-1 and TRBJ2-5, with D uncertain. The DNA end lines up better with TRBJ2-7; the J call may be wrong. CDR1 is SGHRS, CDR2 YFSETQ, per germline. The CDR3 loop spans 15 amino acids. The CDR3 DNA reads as TGCGCCAGCAGCTTGATGCCGGAGAGCTCCTACGAGCAGTACTTC. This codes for CASSLMPESSYEQYF.

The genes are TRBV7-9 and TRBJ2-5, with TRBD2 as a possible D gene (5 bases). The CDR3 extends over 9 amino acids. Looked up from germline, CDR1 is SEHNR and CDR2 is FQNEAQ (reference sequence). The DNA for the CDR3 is TGTACGTCGGGGGAGACCCAGTACTTC. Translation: CTSGETQYF.

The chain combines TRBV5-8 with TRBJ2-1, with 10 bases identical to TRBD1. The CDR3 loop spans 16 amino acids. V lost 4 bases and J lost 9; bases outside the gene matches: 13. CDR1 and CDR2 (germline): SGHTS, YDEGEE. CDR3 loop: CASSLKDRGQYSEQFF. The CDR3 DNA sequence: TGTGCCAGCAGCCTAAAAGACAGGGGGCAATATAGTGAGCAGTTCTTC.

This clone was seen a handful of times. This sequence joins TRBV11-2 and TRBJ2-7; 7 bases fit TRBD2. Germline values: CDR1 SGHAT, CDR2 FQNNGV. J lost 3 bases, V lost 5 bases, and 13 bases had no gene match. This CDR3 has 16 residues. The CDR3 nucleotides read TGTGCCAGCAGCCCGTCGATACTAGCGCAATTCTACGAGCAGTACTTC. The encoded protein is CASSPSILAQFYEQYF. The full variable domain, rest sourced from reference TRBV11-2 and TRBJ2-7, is EAGVAQSPRYKIIEKRQSVAFWCNPISGHATLYWYQQILGQGPKLLIQFQNNGVVDDSQLPKDRFSAERLKGVDSTLKIQPAKLEDSAVYLCASSPSILAQFYEQYFGPGTRLTVT.

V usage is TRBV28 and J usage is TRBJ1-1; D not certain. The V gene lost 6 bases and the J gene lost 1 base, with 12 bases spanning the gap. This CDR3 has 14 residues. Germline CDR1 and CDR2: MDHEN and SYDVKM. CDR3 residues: CASSPAGGNTEAFF. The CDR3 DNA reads TGTGCCAGCAGCCCCGCGGGAGGGAACACTGAAGCTTTCTTT.

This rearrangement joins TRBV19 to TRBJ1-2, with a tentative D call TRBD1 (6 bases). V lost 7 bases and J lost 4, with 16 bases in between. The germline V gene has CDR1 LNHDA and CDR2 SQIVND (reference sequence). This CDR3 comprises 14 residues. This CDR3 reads CASTQDRALYGYTF. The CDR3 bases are TGTGCCAGTACCCAGGACAGAGCCCTCTATGGCTACACCTTC.

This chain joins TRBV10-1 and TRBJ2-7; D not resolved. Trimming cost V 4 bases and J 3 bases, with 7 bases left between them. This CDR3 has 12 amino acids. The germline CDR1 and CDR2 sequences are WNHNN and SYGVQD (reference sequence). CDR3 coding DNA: TGCGCCAGCAGTGTATTTAGCTACGAGCAGTACTTC. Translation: CASSVFSYEQYF.

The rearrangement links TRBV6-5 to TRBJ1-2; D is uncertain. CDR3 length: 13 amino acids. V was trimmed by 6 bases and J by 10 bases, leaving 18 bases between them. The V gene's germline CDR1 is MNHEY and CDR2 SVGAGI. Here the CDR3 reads CASSTPSGLTYTF. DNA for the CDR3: TGTGCCAGCAGCACACCTTCAGGCCTCACCTACACCTTC.

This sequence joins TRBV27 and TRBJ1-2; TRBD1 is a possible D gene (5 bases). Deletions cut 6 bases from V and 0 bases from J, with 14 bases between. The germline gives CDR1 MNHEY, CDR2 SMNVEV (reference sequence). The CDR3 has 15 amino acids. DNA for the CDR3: TGTGCCAGCAGGGCCAGGGTGGACGCTAACTATGGCTACACCTTC. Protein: CASRARVDANYGYTF.